What follows are 15 T cell receptor beta chains derived from one specimen sequenced in a study of blood T cell repertoires in COVID-19. The assay was immunoSEQ multiplex PCR, and TCRdb's table has in-frame clones only and misses some. This table holds 110,000 or so clones, roughly 80% found once. Sequencing used peripheral blood. The receptors were sampled from a man aged 45-65 years with acute or convalescent COVID-19.

This chain links TRBV12-3 or TRBV12-4 with TRBJ1-2; tentatively, D is TRBD1 (5 bases). The CDR3 covers 13 residues. Trimming stripped 0 bases from V and 7 bases from J, with 9 bases between. DNA for the CDR3: TGTGCCAGCAGTTTAGCGAGCCAGGGTGGCTACACCTTC. Translated: CASSLASQGGYTF.

This chain uses TRBV5-6 with TRBJ1-1, with D hard to call. V gave up 2 bases and J gave up 0 bases, with 5 bases separating them. There are 13 residues in the CDR3. Germline-derived CDR1 and CDR2 are SGHDT and YYEEEE. CDR3 DNA: TGTGCCAGCAGCTTACAGCTGAACACTGAAGCTTTCTTT. As protein: CASSLQLNTEAFF.

The chain recombines TRBV29-1 with TRBJ1-1; 8 positions match TRBD1. This CDR3 spans 13 amino acids. The germline V gene has CDR1 SQVTM and CDR2 ANQGSEA. After removal of 6 bases from V and 3 bases from J, the junction contained 6 bases not matched to a gene. The CDR3 here is CSVISDRDTEAFF. CDR3 DNA: TGCAGCGTGATATCGGACAGGGACACTGAAGCTTTCTTT.

This clone was observed many times. This sequence joins TRBV18 and TRBJ2-7; 7 bases are shared with TRBD1. With 4 bases clipped from V and 9 bases from J, the junction kept 9 bases outside the gene matches. The CDR3 totals 13 residues. Germline CDR1 and CDR2: KGHSH and LQKENI. The CDR3 sequence is CASSQGTVEGQYF. In nucleotides, the CDR3 is TGTGCCAGCTCACAAGGGACAGTGGAAGGGCAGTACTTC.

V usage is TRBV3-1 (or the pseudogene TRBV3-2) and J usage is TRBJ2-2, with TRBD1 matching over 8 bases. The J segment lost 2 bases and the V segment lost 2 bases, leaving 4 bases of the junction unmatched. This CDR3 is built from 16 residues. The V gene's germline CDR1 is LGHDT and CDR2 YNNKEL (reference sequence). CDR3 protein: CASSQFGTGNTGELFF. For the CDR3, the DNA is TGTGCCAGCAGCCAATTCGGGACAGGCAACACCGGGGAGCTGTTTTTT.

The genes are TRBV15 and TRBJ2-7, with D possibly matching TRBD1 (6 bases). The CDR3 is made up of 18 amino acids. Germline-derived CDR1 and CDR2 are LNHNV and YYDKDF (reference sequence). V shed 0 bases and J shed 4 bases, with 22 bases lying between them. The CDR3 nucleotides are TGTGCCACCAGCAGAGACTCCCCAGGGGCGCATAAACCTTACGAGCAGTACTTC. Its translation: CATSRDSPGAHKPYEQYF. The full variable domain, rest sourced from reference TRBV15 and TRBJ2-7, is DAMVIQNPRYQVTQFGKPVTLSCSQTLNHNVMYWYQQKSSQAPKLLFHYYDKDFNNEADTPDNFQSRRPNTSFCFLDIRSPGLGDTAMYLCATSRDSPGAHKPYEQYFGPGTRLTVT.

The chain recombines TRBV24-1 with TRBJ1-2; TRBD1 matches at 8 bases. The CDR3 has 16 residues. CDR1 and CDR2 from the germline V gene are KGHDR and SFDVKD. Trimming cost V 1 base and J 2 bases; bases outside gene matches: 5. DNA of the CDR3: TGTGCCACCAGTGATTTCTGGACAGGGACGAACTATGGCTACACCTTC. Residues: CATSDFWTGTNYGYTF.

The CDR3 reads CASSGSGTEAFF. CDR3 nucleotide sequence: TGTGCCAGCAGCGGGTCGGGAACTGAAGCTTTCTTT. The chain combines TRBV11-2 with TRBJ1-1; D is undetermined. The V and J ends lost 5 bases and 5 bases respectively, with 9 bases between them. This CDR3 spans 12 amino acids. Germline lookup yields CDR1 SGHAT and CDR2 FQNNGV. Drawing the rest from reference TRBV11-2 and TRBJ1-1, the complete variable domain is EAGVAQSPRYKIIEKRQSVAFWCNPISGHATLYWYQQILGQGPKLLIQFQNNGVVDDSQLPKDRFSAERLKGVDSTLKIQPAKLEDSAVYLCASSGSGTEAFFGQGTRLTVV.

This clone was seen a few times. V and J are TRBV5-1 and TRBJ1-2; TRBD1 aligns across 10 bases. Germline V lookup: CDR1 SGHRS, CDR2 YFSETQ. CDR3 length: 14 residues. V gave up 4 bases and J gave up 4 bases; unmatched junction bases: 4. The DNA for the CDR3 is TGCGCCAGCAGCAGTAGACAGGGGGCCTATGGCTACACCTTC. It specifies CASSSRQGAYGYTF.

This rearrangement joins TRBV2 to TRBJ1-1; 10 nucleotides match TRBD1. CDR1 is SNHLY and CDR2 is FYNNEI in the germline V gene. V shed 6 bases and J 2 bases; nucleotides not matched to a gene: 6. The CDR3 loop spans 15 amino acids. CDR3 sequence reads: CASSLGQGDNTEAFF. DNA for the CDR3: TGTGCCAGCAGCCTCGGACAGGGGGATAACACTGAAGCTTTCTTT.

The V call is TRBV11-2, the J call TRBJ2-1; 10 nucleotides match TRBD2. Germline V gene lookup returns CDR1 SGHAT and CDR2 FQNNGV. J gave up 7 bases and V 3 bases, and 12 bases lay outside the gene matches. The CDR3 runs 17 residues. The CDR3, as DNA: TGTGCCAGCAGCTTGGGTTGGGTAGCGGGGGGAGGTAATGAGCAGTTCTTC. Its translation is CASSLGWVAGGGNEQFF. Combining the CDR3 with reference TRBV11-2 and TRBJ2-1 gives the whole variable domain EAGVAQSPRYKIIEKRQSVAFWCNPISGHATLYWYQQILGQGPKLLIQFQNNGVVDDSQLPKDRFSAERLKGVDSTLKIQPAKLEDSAVYLCASSLGWVAGGGNEQFFGPGTRLTVL.

The chain has TRBV5-1 and TRBJ2-7, with TRBD2 identical over 7 bases. The V gene's germline CDR1 is SGHRS and CDR2 YFSETQ. This CDR3 region has 15 residues. The V segment lost 4 bases and the J segment 0 bases; nucleotides outside the gene matches: 7. Here the CDR3 DNA reads TGCGCCAGCAGCGTAGGACCGGGGGGCTCCTACGAGCAGTACTTC. Protein sequence: CASSVGPGGSYEQYF.

This clone was observed once. The chain carries TRBV3-1 (or the pseudogene TRBV3-2) and TRBJ1-2; 7 nucleotides line up with TRBD1. CDR3 size: 14 residues. Per germline, CDR1 LGHDT and CDR2 YNNKEL (reference sequence). V trimming: 5 bases; J trimming: 3 bases; junction bases outside the gene matches: 6. CDR3 coding DNA: TGTGCCAGCAGCAAACAGGGGTCCGACTATGGCTACACCTTC. This gives the protein CASSKQGSDYGYTF.

The rearrangement joins TRBV5-1 to TRBJ1-4; weak D call: TRBD1 (5 bases). Trimming took 2 bases from V and 2 from J, leaving 10 bases between them. CDR1 SGHRS and CDR2 YFSETQ come from the germline V gene. This CDR3 spans 15 amino acids. This CDR3 reads CASSLGAGTNEKLFF. CDR3 coding DNA: TGCGCCAGCAGCTTAGGCGCAGGGACTAATGAAAAACTGTTTTTT. The entire variable domain, with the rest obtained from reference TRBV5-1 and TRBJ1-4, is as follows: KAGVTQTPRYLIKTRGQQVTLSCSPISGHRSVSWYQQTPGQGLQFLFEYFSETQRNKGNFPGRFSGRQFSNSRSEMNVSTLELGDSALYLCASSLGAGTNEKLFFGSGTQLSVL.

The chain is built from TRBV11-3 and TRBJ2-3, with D maybe TRBD1 (6 bases). CDR3 length: 15 residues. Looked up from germline, CDR1 is SGHNT and CDR2 is YENEEA. Trimming shortened V by 1 base and J by 2 bases, and 10 bases separated the two germline ends. CDR3 sequence reads: CASSLGGLPTDTQYF. DNA of the CDR3: TGTGCCAGCAGCTTAGGGGGGCTCCCCACAGATACGCAGTATTTT.